This T cell receptor (beta chain) stems from a study of T cell responses to AZD1222 COVID-19 vaccine. Turning to this clone: The antigen is undetermined.

This table comes from immunoSEQ multiplex PCR, and its TCRdb copy is limited to in-frame clones, with some not included. In the table there are over 110,000 clones, 85% to 95% of which are singletons. Germline lookup yields CDR1 SGDLS and CDR2 YYNGEE. V was cut by 0 bases and J by 4 bases, with 7 bases left in between. CDR3 size: 13 residues. Overall study results and limits: The donor group comprised mostly white British people and more females; the analysis possibly underestimated clonal diversity.

The source material was peripheral blood, sampled 28 days after the second AZD1222 dose. The origin of this receptor is an adult who received the AZD1222 COVID-19 vaccine. The rearrangement links TRBV9 to TRBJ1-1; D is unclear. This CDR3 is CASSVESGTEAFF. The DNA for the CDR3 is TGTGCCAGCAGCGTAGAAAGTGGCACTGAAGCTTTCTTT.